This TCR beta chain was captured in a study of blood T cells in healthy people across ages (dated by TCRdb to the mid-2010s). Some background on the complete study: In model experiments, roughly one uniquely barcoded TCR beta cDNA molecule per two T cells was captured by template switching. The study measured age-related changes in TCR beta repertoire diversity using deep sequencing normalized with unique cDNA molecular identifiers. Four age groups were formed from the donors: young (average roughly 16 years), middle-aged (approximately 40), aged (62) and long-lived (82). Two additional independent replicas of 1 million unique cDNA reads from the same blood draw were analyzed for two donors (one aged 18 to 30 and one aged 80 or older). Beyond this particular receptor, the publication reports: The CMV infection status of donors was not known, potentially confounding age-related changes in expanded clonotypes. A strong correlation was found between observed TCR beta diversity and the percentage of naive T cells measured by flow cytometry. Compared with the aged group, the long-lived group had more naive CD4+ T cells, fewer expanded clones and increased TCR diversity, suggesting age selection. As age increased, observed TCR beta diversity per million T cells dropped in a roughly linear way, and a significant reduction was already evident by age about 36. Estimates of total diversity from one million sequenced T cells were regarded as lower bounds and underestimates. Because profiling used bulk unsorted PBMCs, naive and antigen-experienced compartments could not be compared conclusively.

Libraries were prepared through 5' RACE. The sequencer listed for this sample is Illumina HiSeq 2500. The second PCR ran for roughly 7 to 12 cycles and used a J-beta primer mix along with a sample-barcoded 5' primer. A template-switch 5' adaptor carrying 12 random nucleotides introduced a unique molecular identifier onto each TCR beta cDNA molecule. Each sample yielded at least 3 million CDR3-containing paired-end reads. All of the RNA was converted into first-strand cDNA using the Mint cDNA synthesis kit, with a TRBC-specific oligonucleotide serving as the primer. All cDNA was treated with uracil-DNA glycosylase and then went through a first 18-cycle PCR with the universal primers M1SS and BC2_uni_R. On the authors' methods: Normalization of each sample was performed by random selection of 1 million high-quality reads, each carrying a distinct molecular identifier. Instead of being binned into consensus sequences, reads with shared molecular identifiers were discarded. MiTCR, run with a Q25 quality threshold and the strictest error-elimination algorithm, handled CDR3 identification, clonotype clustering and error correction. Lower-bound total TCR beta diversity was estimated with a nonparametric unseen species model using Euler transformation. Using fastp trimming at Q25 and MiXCR clonotype assembly, TCRdb reanalyzed the public sequencing data and kept in-frame beta chains. Under each unique CDR3 protein, matching rows form one entry showing the most common genes and DNA. The V and J calls, along with clone size, are taken from TCRdb and not from the paper's own processing. For this sample there are roughly 800,000 distinct CDR3 sequences; more than 20% appear just once. Jointly, the top ten make up roughly 3.8% of the sample.

V is cut back by 0 bases and J by 4 bases, with 4 bases in the junction unmatched. Based on the germline V gene (reference sequence), the CDR1 and CDR2 sequences are SEHNR and FQNEAQ. Including cysteine and phenylalanine, the CDR3 has 15 amino acids. Of all the DNA, just the CDR3 is kept, 45 bases in frame from base 1. In regard to this clonotype: Its antigen is not yet known. Per-base qualities were not stored, and no clone one base away is much larger.

Donors were a few dozen systemically healthy Caucasian individuals from Russia aged roughly 6 to 95 years. Ten milliliters of peripheral blood were collected from each donor into EDTA-treated Vacutainer tubes. Ficoll-Paque density-gradient centrifugation was used to isolate PBMCs, with at least 6 million per sample. Trizol reagent was used to extract total RNA from the PBMCs, yielding at least 5.5 micrograms per sample. For every donor, an aliquot of PBMCs went through flow cytometry to measure the percentages of naive CD45RAhigh/CD27high T cells. These data are also associated with another study on T cells of mothers and their children. From that second study: Nine systemically healthy Caucasian individuals, comprising three mothers and their six children, were included as donors. cDNA synthesis consumed the entire amount of extracted RNA, loaded at around 1.5 ug RNA in each 15 ul reaction. Sample barcodes and 2-4 random nucleotides were added via the M1S primer in the second PCR. Over 9 million TCR beta CDR3 reads came from each mother, compared with approximately 3 million reads from each child. Thymic selection shapes the output of TCR recombination in a similar way in related and unrelated pairs, and inherited differences have a minor effect. Normalized repertoire overlap in related mother-child pairs was always slightly higher than in unrelated mother-child pairs, but the difference was never significant. No persistent microchimeric T cell clones were found, with a detection sensitivity of 75 to 100 clones per million clonotypes. Deep NGS was used in the study to compare the TCR beta repertoires of mothers and children and to look for features that separate related mother-child pairs from unrelated individuals. On average, the children were about 12 +/- 4 years old, while the mothers were roughly 40 +/- 4 years old. After adapter ligation was performed with NEBNext reagents, the libraries were sequenced on an Illumina HiSeq 2000 with 100+100 nt paired-end reads. To prevent cross-contamination, the mother and child libraries were prepared one month apart and sequenced in separate runs. Each donor had between roughly 500,000 and 2,100,000 distinct TCR beta clonotypes identified. Naive TCR beta clonotypes were estimated from low-frequency clonotypes matched to each donor's FACS-determined naive share, without sorting.

Sequencing input: blood. The TCR was taken from a boy between 10 and 17 years old in good health. The V gene is TRBV7-9 and the J gene is TRBJ1-2; 8 central nucleotides agree with TRBD1. The DNA sequence is given as TGTGCCAGCAGCTTAGCGGAAACAGGGGGCTATGGCTACACCTTC. Its protein reads: CASSLAETGGYGYTF.